The TCR beta chain described here comes from a study of blood T cell repertoires in COVID-19. Study details: Some COVID-19 samples were acute and others convalescent; all came from the United States, Italy and Spain.

The CDR3 is 16 amino acids. The trim removed 4 bases at V and 4 bases at J, leaving 9 bases unmatched. Germline V gives CDR1 SGHRS, CDR2 YFSETQ. Everyone who took part was about 18 to 89 years old, and they came from 20 to 25 US areas. Some clones are missing from TCRdb's copy, which holds only in-frame ones; the method was immunoSEQ multiplex PCR. The data hold 100,000 to 150,000 clones, with about 86% observed a single time. This receptor was obtained from a woman between 45 and 60 years old who had recovered from COVID-19. The chain carries TRBV5-1 and TRBJ2-5; 11 bases map to TRBD2. The source material was PBMCs or T cells enriched from blood (not recorded which). CDR3 residues: CASSTHLAGGPETQYF. The CDR3 DNA reads as TGCGCCAGCAGCACCCACTTAGCGGGGGGGCCAGAGACCCAGTACTTC.